This T cell receptor beta chain was identified in a study of blood T cell repertoires in COVID-19 (dated by TCRdb to 2020 to 2021). Broadly, across the study: Samples from collaborators originated in the United States, Italy and Spain and spanned both the acute and convalescent phases of COVID-19. The prospective study material was composed of cDNA or gDNA derived from T cells, B-cell-depleted T cells, or PBMCs. Subjects who had been exposed to COVID-19, were actively infected with it, or had recovered from it provided the deeply sampled blood TCRbeta repertoires that made up the dataset. The repertoires were released in a freely available public database intended as a resource for research on the immune response to SARS-CoV-2. Samples were obtained from the ongoing ImmuneRACE study (first 160 participants) and from some 1,300 subjects provided by 6 global collaborators. Sample metadata almost always included a de-identified subject ID, COVID-19 status, age in years and sex. HLA class I and class II types, where available, came from metadata supplied by the sample provider rather than from assay-based typing.

CDR1 and CDR2 are drawn from the germline V gene: SGHRS, YFSETQ. V lost 0 bases and J lost 8 bases, and the count of bases not matched to a germline gene is 3. The CDR3 holds 13 amino acids from the cysteine to the phenylalanine. Only the CDR3 DNA stays, 39 bases, in frame from base 1. TCRbeta CDR3 regions were amplified from genomic DNA by means of the immunoSEQ Assay, a bias-controlled multiplex PCR. Regarding the original processing steps: Within the assay, amplification of reference gene primers was used to estimate how many nucleated cells each sample contained. To quantify the absolute abundance of each unique TCRbeta CDR3 rearrangement, sequence reads were collapsed and filtered. Productive Simpson clonality was computed per sample as the square root of Simpson's diversity index over productive rearrangements. TCRdb re-hosts the immuneACCESS table, in-frame sequences only. Its copies lack some clones; in the studies checked, an unresolved V gene accounts for under half of them, and the cause for the rest is not known. V and J calls plus clone size are reproduced from that table; the DNA served to infer D and trimming. The sample profile shows approximately 260,000 clones; around 86% of them were found once. The ten largest clones add up to 2.5% to 3.5% of the sample.

Enrolling through a virtual design, the prospective study's participants ranged in age from roughly 18 to 95 years and lived across 24 United States geographic areas. In the prospective study, cohorts were assigned on the basis of participant-reported clinical history obtained from a screening survey and a study questionnaire. In the prospective study, whole blood, serum and a nasopharyngeal or oropharyngeal swab were collected from each participant by mobile phlebotomists. Over a roughly two-month period, participants in the prospective study had the option of providing additional blood draws and questionnaires. Blood samples from the prospective study were shipped frozen or at room temperature prior to DNA extraction. Of note for this clone: Which antigen it targets is not known. Base qualities were left out, and no much larger clone turns up one base away.

Points the paper makes about the study in general: Clinical and demographic metadata were provided uncurated, with the amount varying by source and participant.

The receptor comes from a woman aged 40 to 49 with acute COVID-19. The source material was PBMCs or T cells enriched from blood (not recorded which). The receptor chain draws on TRBV5-1 and TRBJ1-2; 8 bases in between match TRBD1. In nucleotides, the sequence is TGCGCCAGCAGCTTGGGACAGGGGAAGGGCTACACCTTC. This sequence encodes CASSLGQGKGYTF.